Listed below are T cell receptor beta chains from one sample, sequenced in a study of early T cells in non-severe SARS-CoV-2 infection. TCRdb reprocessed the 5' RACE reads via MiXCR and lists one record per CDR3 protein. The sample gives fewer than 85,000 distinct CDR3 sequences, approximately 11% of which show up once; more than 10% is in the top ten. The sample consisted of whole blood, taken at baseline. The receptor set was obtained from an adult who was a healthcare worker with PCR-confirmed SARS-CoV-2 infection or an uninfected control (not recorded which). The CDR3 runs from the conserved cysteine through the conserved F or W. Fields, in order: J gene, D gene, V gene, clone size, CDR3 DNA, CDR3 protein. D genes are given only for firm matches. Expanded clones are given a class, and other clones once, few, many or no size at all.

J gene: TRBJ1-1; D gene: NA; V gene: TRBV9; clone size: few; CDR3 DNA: TGTGCCAGCAGCGTAGTTCAGGCGGCGAACACTGAAGCTTTCTTT; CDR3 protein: CASSVVQAANTEAFF
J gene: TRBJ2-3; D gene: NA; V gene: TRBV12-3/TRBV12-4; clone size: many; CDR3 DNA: TGTGCCAGCAGTCCTTCTTATACGCAGTATTTT; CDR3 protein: CASSPSYTQYF
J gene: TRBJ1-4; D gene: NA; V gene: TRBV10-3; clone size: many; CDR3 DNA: TGTGCCATCAGTGTGGGACTAAATGAAAAACTGTTTTTT; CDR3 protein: CAISVGLNEKLFF
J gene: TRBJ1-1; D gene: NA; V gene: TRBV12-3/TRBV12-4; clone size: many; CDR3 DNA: TGTGCCAGCAGTTTAAAGGCCGACACTGAAGCTTTCTTT; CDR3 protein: CASSLKADTEAFF
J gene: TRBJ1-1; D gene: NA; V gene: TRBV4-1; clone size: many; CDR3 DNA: TGCGCCAGCAGCCAAGAGACGCGGGGGATGGCTTTCTTT; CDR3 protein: CASSQETRGMAFF
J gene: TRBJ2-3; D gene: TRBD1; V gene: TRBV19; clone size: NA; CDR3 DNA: TGTGCCAGTAGTATCCCGACAGGGGGCTCAGATACGCAGTATTTT; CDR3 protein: CASSIPTGGSDTQYF
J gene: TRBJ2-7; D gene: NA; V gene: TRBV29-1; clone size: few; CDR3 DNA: TGCAGCGTAGGGGTGAGGACCTACGAGCAGTACTTC; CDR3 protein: CSVGVRTYEQYF
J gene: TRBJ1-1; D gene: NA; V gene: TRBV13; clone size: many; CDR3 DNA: TGTGCCAGCAGAATGAGCCGGGGATGGGGTCGTGCTGAAGCTTTCTTT; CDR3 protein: CASRMSRGWGRAEAFF
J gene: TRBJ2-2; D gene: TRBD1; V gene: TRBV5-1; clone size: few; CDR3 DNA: TGCGCCAGCAGCTGGGACAGGGACCTGAACACCGGGGAGCTGTTTTTT; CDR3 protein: CASSWDRDLNTGELFF
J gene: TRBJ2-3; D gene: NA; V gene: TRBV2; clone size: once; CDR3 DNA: TGTGCCAGCAGGAAACAGGGACCCACAGATACGCAGTATTTT; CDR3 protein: CASRKQGPTDTQYF
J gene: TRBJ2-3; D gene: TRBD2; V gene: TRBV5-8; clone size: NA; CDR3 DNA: TGTGCCAGCAGCCCGAGAGGCGGGGGACCTCCGAGCACAGATACGCAGTATTTT; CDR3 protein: CASSPRGGGPPSTDTQYF
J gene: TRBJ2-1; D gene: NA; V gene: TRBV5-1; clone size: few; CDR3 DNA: TGCGCCAGCAGTTGGGGCGGACTAAAGTTCTTC; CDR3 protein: CASSWGGLKFF
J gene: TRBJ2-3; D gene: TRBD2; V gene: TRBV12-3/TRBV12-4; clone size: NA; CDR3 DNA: TGTGCCAGCAGTTTGAGCGGGACCCCTGGTACGCAGTATTTT; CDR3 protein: CASSLSGTPGTQYF
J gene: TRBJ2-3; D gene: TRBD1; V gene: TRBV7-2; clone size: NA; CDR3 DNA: TGTGCCAGCAGCACCCGACAGGGAGCAGATACGCAGTATTTT; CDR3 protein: CASSTRQGADTQYF
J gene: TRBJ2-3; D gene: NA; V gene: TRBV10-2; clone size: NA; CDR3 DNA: TGCGCCAGCGAGTGGGGGGCCGGGGTCACAGATACGCAGTATTTT; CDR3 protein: CASEWGAGVTDTQYF
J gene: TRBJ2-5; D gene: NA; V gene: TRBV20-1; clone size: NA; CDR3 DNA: TGCAGTGTTTCCTTATGGGGGAACCAAGAGACCCAGTACTTC; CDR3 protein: CSVSLWGNQETQYF
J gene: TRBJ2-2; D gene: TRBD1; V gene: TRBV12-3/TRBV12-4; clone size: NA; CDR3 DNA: TGTGCCAGCAGTAGAGAGAGGACAGGGAACACCGGGGAGCTGTTTTTT; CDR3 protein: CASSRERTGNTGELFF
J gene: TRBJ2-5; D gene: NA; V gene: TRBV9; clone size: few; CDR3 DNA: TGTGCCAGCAGCAGGTATCTTGGGGGGACCCAAGAGACCCAGTACTTC; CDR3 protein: CASSRYLGGTQETQYF
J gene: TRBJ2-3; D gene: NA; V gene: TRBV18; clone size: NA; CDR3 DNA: TGTGCCTGCACCACACAGCGGTTGCGGGATACGCAGTATTTT; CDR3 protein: CACTTQRLRDTQYF
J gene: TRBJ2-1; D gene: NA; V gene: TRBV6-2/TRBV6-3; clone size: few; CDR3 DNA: TGTGCCAGCAGTTACGCCTACAATGAGCAGTTCTTC; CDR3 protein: CASSYAYNEQFF
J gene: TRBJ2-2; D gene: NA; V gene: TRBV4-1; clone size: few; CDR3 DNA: TGCGCCAGCAGCCGAATCACCGGGGAGCTGTTTTTT; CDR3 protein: CASSRITGELFF
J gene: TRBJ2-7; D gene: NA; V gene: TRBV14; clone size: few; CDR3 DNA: TGTGCCAGCAGCCAAACGACAGGTTACGAGCAGTACTTC; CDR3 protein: CASSQTTGYEQYF
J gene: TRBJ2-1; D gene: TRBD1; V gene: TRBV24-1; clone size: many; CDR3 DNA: TGTGCCACCAGTGAGAACATACAACATACAGGGGGAACCTACAATGAGCAGTTCTTC; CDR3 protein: CATSENIQHTGGTYNEQFF
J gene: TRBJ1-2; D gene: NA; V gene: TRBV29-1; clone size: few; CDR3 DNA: TGCAGCGTTGAGGCAGGGTCCCCCATGAGTGGCTACACCTTC; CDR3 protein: CSVEAGSPMSGYTF
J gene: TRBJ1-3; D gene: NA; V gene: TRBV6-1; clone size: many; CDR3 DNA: TGTGCCAGCAGTGAAAGGATTGCGTCGACAGCTACTGGAAACACCATATATTTT; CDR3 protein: CASSERIASTATGNTIYF
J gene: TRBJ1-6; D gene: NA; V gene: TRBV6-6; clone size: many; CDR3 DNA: TGTGCCAGCAGCCCCGTGACAGGAGTCAATTCACCCCTCCACTTT; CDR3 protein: CASSPVTGVNSPLHF
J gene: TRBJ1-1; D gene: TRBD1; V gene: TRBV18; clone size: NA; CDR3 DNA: TGTGCCAGCTCAACCGGGACAGGGAGTTGGTACACTGAAGCTTTCTTT; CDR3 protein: CASSTGTGSWYTEAFF